These T cell receptor beta chains were read from a single sample in a study of T cell clones after liver transplantation. The protocol was immunoSEQ multiplex PCR, while the TCRdb copy is restricted to in-frame clones and leaves out a portion. This table has roughly 100,000 clones, around 84% appearing once. The sequenced sample was CD4+ T cells from blood, obtained around 50 months after liver transplant. The receptor source for this set is a human patient who received a liver transplant. Some T cells may be the graft donor's. CDR3s include the opening cysteine and the closing phenylalanine or tryptophan. The order of the fields is J gene, V gene, D gene, clone size, CDR3 DNA, CDR3 protein. A D gene is named only where the DNA matches it firmly. Clone size is shown for a subset of rows, as once, few, many or a class of expanded clone.

J: TRBJ1-2; V: TRBV7-2; D: .; size: once; DNA: TGTGCCAGCAGCTTAGGAACGGCAGGCTATGGCTACACCTTC; CDR3: CASSLGTAGYGYTF
J: TRBJ2-7; V: TRBV11-2; D: TRBD2; size: .; DNA: TGTGCCAGCAGCTTAGTTGGAGCGGGAGGTTACGAGCAGTACTTC; CDR3: CASSLVGAGGYEQYF
J: TRBJ2-1; V: TRBV11-3; D: TRBD2; size: .; DNA: TGTGCCAGCAGCTCCCGGACTAGCCCGCATGAGCAGTTCTTC; CDR3: CASSSRTSPHEQFF
J: TRBJ2-7; V: TRBV11-2; D: TRBD2; size: .; DNA: TGTGCCAGCAGCTTACTAGCGGGCGAAGGCGAGCAGTACTTC; CDR3: CASSLLAGEGEQYF
J: TRBJ2-7; V: TRBV28; D: .; size: once; DNA: TGTGCCAGCAGTTTTCTCGGGACGAGCTCCTACGAGCAGTACTTC; CDR3: CASSFLGTSSYEQYF
J: TRBJ2-5; V: TRBV5-1; D: TRBD2; size: .; DNA: TGCGCCAGCAGCTTGGGCCCTAGCGGGGGGCAAGAGACCCAGTACTTC; CDR3: CASSLGPSGGQETQYF
J: TRBJ1-3; V: TRBV2; D: .; size: .; DNA: TGTGCCAGCAGGTCAGGGGGAAACACCATATATTTT; CDR3: CASRSGGNTIYF
J: TRBJ1-6; V: TRBV2; D: TRBD1; size: .; DNA: TGTGCCAGCAATCAGGGACAGGGTAATTCACCCCTCCACTTT; CDR3: CASNQGQGNSPLHF
J: TRBJ1-1; V: TRBV12-5; D: TRBD1; size: .; DNA: TGTGCTAGTGGTTTGAGGACAGGACAGAACACTGAAGCTTTCTTT; CDR3: CASGLRTGQNTEAFF
J: TRBJ2-7; V: TRBV18; D: TRBD1; size: .; DNA: TGTGCCAGCTCTCACGGACAGGTCTCCTACGAGCAGTACTTC; CDR3: CASSHGQVSYEQYF
J: TRBJ2-3; V: TRBV9; D: TRBD2; size: .; DNA: TGTGCCAGCACCTTGCGGGGGGGGAAAGATACGCAGTATTTT; CDR3: CASTLRGGKDTQYF
J: TRBJ2-1; V: TRBV7-3; D: TRBD2; size: .; DNA: TGTGCCAGCAGCAACAAACTAGCGGGAGAGTTTAAGGAGCAGTTCTTC; CDR3: CASSNKLAGEFKEQFF
J: TRBJ2-2; V: TRBV7-3; D: .; size: .; DNA: TGTGCCAGCAGCTTGGGTCGGACCGGGGAGCTGTTTTTT; CDR3: CASSLGRTGELFF
J: TRBJ1-1; V: TRBV5-1; D: .; size: .; DNA: TGCGCCAGCAGCAACGCCGAGCCTGCAACAGGTGGGACTGAAGCTTTCTTT; CDR3: CASSNAEPATGGTEAFF
J: TRBJ1-4; V: TRBV12-5; D: .; size: .; DNA: TGTGCTAGTGGTTTGGGGGATTCCGGTAATGAAAAACTGTTTTTT; CDR3: CASGLGDSGNEKLFF
J: TRBJ1-5; V: TRBV7-2; D: TRBD1; size: .; DNA: TGTGCCAGCAGCTCGCGACAGGGGAATCAGCCCCAGCATTTT; CDR3: CASSSRQGNQPQHF
J: TRBJ1-2; V: TRBV28; D: .; size: few; DNA: TGTGCCAGCAATCTGGTGGGGGGTTTTGGCTACACCTTC; CDR3: CASNLVGGFGYTF
J: TRBJ2-7; V: TRBV19; D: .; size: .; DNA: TGTGCCAGTAGTAAAACAGGGAGGGAGCTTGGTGAGCAGTACTTC; CDR3: CASSKTGRELGEQYF
J: TRBJ1-2; V: TRBV25-1; D: .; size: .; DNA: TGTGCCAGCAGTGTTACAGCGTTTGGCTACACCTTC; CDR3: CASSVTAFGYTF
J: TRBJ2-7; V: TRBV6-6; D: TRBD1; size: .; DNA: TGTGCCAGCAGTATCCGACAGGGGCCCTACGAGCAGTACTTC; CDR3: CASSIRQGPYEQYF
J: TRBJ2-2; V: TRBV5-1; D: .; size: .; DNA: TGCGCCAGCAGCCCCGGACAGTACAACACCGGGGAGCTGTTTTTT; CDR3: CASSPGQYNTGELFF
J: TRBJ1-5; V: TRBV5-1; D: TRBD1; size: .; DNA: TGCGCCAGCAGCACCGGACAGGGCAATCAGCCCCAGCATTTT; CDR3: CASSTGQGNQPQHF
J: TRBJ1-4; V: TRBV28; D: .; size: .; DNA: TGTGCCAGCAGTTTGGTCAGCTCTAATGAAAAACTGTTTTTT; CDR3: CASSLVSSNEKLFF
J: TRBJ2-1; V: TRBV5-1; D: .; size: .; DNA: TGCGCCAGCAGCTTCGGCGCCAACACTTTCAATGAGCAGTTCTTC; CDR3: CASSFGANTFNEQFF
J: TRBJ2-2; V: TRBV19; D: .; size: .; DNA: TGTGCCACCTTGAGCCCTCGACAGGATGAGAACACCGGGGAGCTGTTTTTT; CDR3: CATLSPRQDENTGELFF
J: TRBJ2-2; V: TRBV7-3; D: TRBD1; size: once; DNA: TGTGCCAGCAGCTTACAGGGGGCCGGGGAGCTGTTTTTT; CDR3: CASSLQGAGELFF
J: TRBJ1-4; V: TRBV7-2; D: .; size: .; DNA: TGTGCCAGCAGCTCGGACCGAAATGAAAAACTGTTTTTT; CDR3: CASSSDRNEKLFF